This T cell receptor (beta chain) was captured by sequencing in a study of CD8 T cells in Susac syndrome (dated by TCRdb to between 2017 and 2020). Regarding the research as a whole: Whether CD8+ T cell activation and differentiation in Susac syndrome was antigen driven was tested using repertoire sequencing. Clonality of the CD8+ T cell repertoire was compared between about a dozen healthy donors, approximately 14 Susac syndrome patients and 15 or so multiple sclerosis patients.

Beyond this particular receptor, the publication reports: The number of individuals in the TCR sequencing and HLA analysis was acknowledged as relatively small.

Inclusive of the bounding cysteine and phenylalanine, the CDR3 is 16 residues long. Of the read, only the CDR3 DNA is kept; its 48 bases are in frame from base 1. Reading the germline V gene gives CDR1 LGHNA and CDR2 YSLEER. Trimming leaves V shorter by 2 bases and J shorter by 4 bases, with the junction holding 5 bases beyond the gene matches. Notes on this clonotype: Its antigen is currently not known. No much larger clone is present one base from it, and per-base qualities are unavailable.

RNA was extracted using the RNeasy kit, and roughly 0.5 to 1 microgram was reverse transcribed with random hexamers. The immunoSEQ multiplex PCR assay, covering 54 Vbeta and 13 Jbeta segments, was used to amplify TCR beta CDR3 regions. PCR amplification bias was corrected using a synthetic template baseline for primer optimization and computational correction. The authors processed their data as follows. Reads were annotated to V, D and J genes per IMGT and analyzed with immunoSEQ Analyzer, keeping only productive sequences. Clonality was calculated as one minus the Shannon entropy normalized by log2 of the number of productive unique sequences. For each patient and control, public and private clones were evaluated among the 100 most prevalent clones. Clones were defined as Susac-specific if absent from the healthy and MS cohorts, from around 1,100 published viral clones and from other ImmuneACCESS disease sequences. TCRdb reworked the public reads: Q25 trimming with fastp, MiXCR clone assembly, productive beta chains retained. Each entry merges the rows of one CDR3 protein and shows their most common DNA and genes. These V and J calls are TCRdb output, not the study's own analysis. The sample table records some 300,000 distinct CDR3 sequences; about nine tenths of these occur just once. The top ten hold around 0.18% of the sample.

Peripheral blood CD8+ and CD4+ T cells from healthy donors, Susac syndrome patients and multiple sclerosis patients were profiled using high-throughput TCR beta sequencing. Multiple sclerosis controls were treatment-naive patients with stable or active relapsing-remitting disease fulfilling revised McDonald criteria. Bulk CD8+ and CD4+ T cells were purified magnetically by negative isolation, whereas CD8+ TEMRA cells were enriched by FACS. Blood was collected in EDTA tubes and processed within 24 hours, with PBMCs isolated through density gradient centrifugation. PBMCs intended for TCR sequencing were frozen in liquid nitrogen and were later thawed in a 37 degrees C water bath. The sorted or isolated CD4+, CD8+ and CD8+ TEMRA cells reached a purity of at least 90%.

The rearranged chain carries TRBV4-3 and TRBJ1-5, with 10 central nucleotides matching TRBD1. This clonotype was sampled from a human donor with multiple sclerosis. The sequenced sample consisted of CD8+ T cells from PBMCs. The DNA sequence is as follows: TGCGCCAGCAGCCAACCGGGACAGGGGATGAATCAGCCCCAGCATTTT. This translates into CASSQPGQGMNQPQHF.